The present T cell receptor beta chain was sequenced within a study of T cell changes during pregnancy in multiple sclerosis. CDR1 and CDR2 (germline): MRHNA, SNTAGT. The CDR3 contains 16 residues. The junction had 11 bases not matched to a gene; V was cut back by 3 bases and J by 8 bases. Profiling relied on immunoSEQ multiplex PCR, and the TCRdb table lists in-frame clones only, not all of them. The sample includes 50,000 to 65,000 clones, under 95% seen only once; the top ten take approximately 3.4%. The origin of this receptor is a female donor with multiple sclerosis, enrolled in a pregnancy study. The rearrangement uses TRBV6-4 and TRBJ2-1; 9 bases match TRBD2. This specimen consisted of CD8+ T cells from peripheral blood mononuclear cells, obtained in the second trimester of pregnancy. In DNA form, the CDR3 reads TGTGCCAGCAGTGAGTGGGAGCTAGCGGGAAAGGATGAGCAGTTCTTC. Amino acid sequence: CASSEWELAGKDEQFF.